This T cell receptor beta chain comes out of a study of blood T cell repertoires in COVID-19. The sample holds one count of this clone. The assay was immunoSEQ multiplex PCR, and TCRdb's table has in-frame clones only and misses some. The table has roughly 240,000 clones, about 88% seen once. Per germline, CDR1 DFQATT and CDR2 SNEGSKA (reference sequence). V trimming: 3 bases; J trimming: 7 bases; junction bases outside the gene matches: 17. This CDR3 has 18 amino acids. The sequence derives from a man aged 18 to 29 with active or convalescent COVID-19. The sequencing input was peripheral blood. This chain connects TRBV20-1 to TRBJ2-2; 10 nucleotides line up with TRBD2. DNA of the CDR3: TGCAGTGCTAGTCGGGGGTTGCGGGCTAGCGGGAGAGGCGGGGAGCTGTTTTTT. Its translation: CSASRGLRASGRGGELFF.